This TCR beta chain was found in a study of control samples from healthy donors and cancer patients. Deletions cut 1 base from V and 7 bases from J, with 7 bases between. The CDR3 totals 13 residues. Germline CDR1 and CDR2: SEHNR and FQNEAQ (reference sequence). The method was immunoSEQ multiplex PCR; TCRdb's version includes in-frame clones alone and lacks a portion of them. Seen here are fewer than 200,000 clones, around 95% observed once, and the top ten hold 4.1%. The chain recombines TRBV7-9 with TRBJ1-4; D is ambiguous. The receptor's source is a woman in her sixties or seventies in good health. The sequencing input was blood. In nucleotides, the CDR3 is TGTGCCAGCAGCTTAGGCGCGGGTGAAAAACTGTTTTTT. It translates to CASSLGAGEKLFF.